This T cell receptor beta chain was captured in a study of spatial heterogeneity in lung cancer. Study results and caveats: Higher tumor mutation counts went along with higher counts of expanded intratumoral alpha and beta TCRs.

Time point noted: sample taken at primary tumor resection. Samples were obtained from some 70 donors, all untreated early-stage non-small cell lung cancer patients. Unsorted whole RNA of tumor, nontumor lung or frozen PBMC was sequenced. The CDR3 sequence is 17 residues long. With 1 base clipped from V and 0 bases from J, the junction kept 5 bases outside the gene matches. In germline, CDR1 is LGHDT, CDR2 YNNKEL (reference sequence). To note about this clonotype: Antigen unknown.

TCRdb re-analysed the 5' RACE reads in MiXCR, keeping a single row per CDR3 protein. The sample has about 2,600 distinct CDR3 sequences, 6% to 8.5% seen once. V is TRBV3-1 and J is TRBJ2-1; 8 positions match TRBD2. Sequences were derived from lung tumor tissue, sampled at surgery. This TCR was recovered from a female donor with early-stage non-small cell lung cancer. CDR3 amino acids: CASSQVSSGFSYNEQFF. The CDR3 nucleotides are TGTGCCAGCAGCCAAGTTTCTAGCGGGTTCTCCTACAATGAGCAGTTCTTC.